The subject of this entry is one T cell receptor beta chain. Its antigen is not identified. This entry comes from a study of identical twins. Points from the study as a whole: The study drew conclusions from cross-sectional statistical analysis, not from following the same donors. Partial confounding of zero-insertion analyses by invariant MAIT and iNKT cells was possible.

From germline, CDR1 is SGHTA and CDR2 FQGNSA. The CDR3 runs 13 residues. Trimming pared 5 bases from V and 5 bases from J, leaving 12 bases between. Healthy Caucasian individuals made up all the donors. Each CDR3 protein gets one entry after TCRdb re-called the 5' RACE reads with MiXCR. The sample lists fewer than 450,000 distinct CDR3 sequences; 7% to 9.5% were seen once. The rearrangement uses TRBV7-2 and TRBJ2-5; D is unclear. Material for sequencing was naive T cells sorted from blood. The receptor's source is a woman in her fifties or sixties in good health. Written as DNA, the CDR3 is TGTGCCAGCAGCAGAGTAGTTGGGGAGACCCAGTACTTC. Residues: CASSRVVGETQYF.